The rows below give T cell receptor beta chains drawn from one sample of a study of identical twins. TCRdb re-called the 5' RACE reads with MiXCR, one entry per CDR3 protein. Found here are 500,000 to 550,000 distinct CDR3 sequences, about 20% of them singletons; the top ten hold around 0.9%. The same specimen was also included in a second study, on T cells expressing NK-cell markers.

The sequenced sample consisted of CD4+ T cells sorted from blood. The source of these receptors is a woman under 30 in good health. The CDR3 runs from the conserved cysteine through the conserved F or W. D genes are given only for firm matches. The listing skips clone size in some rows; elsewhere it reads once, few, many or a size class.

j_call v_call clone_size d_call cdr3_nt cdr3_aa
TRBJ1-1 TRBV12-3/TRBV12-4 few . TGTGCCAGCAGCCCCAAGGACAGATTGAACACTGAAGCTTTCTTT CASSPKDRLNTEAFF
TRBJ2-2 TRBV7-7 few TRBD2 TGTGCCAGCAGCTTCTCCGCGGGAGGTGACGGGGAGCTGTTTTTT CASSFSAGGDGELFF
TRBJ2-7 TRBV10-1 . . TGCGCCACCCCACGGGGGACTCCGGAGGTTAGTGAGCAGTACTTC CATPRGTPEVSEQYF
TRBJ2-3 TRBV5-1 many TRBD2 TGCGCCAGCAGCTTTAGCGGGACAGATACGCAGTATTTT CASSFSGTDTQYF
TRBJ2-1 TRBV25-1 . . TGTGCCAGCAGTGAATTCCGCAGGGCCGGGTACAATGAGCAGTTCTTC CASSEFRRAGYNEQFF
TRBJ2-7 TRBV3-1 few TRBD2 TGTGCCAGCAGCCACATAGCGGGGAAGGACGAGCAGTACTTC CASSHIAGKDEQYF
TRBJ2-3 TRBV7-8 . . TGTGCCAGCAGCTTTGCCGGGGACTTAGATACGCAGTATTTT CASSFAGDLDTQYF
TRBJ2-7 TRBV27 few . TGTGCCAGCAGTCCCCGAAGGGGTGGCTACGAGCAGTACTTC CASSPRRGGYEQYF
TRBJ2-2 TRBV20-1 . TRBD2 TGCAGTGCTATAGCGGGGGCCGGCGGGGAGCTGTTTTTT CSAIAGAGGELFF
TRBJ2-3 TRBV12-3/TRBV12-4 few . TGTGCCAGCAGTTTTAATTTGGCGGGTCCGGATACGCAGTATTTT CASSFNLAGPDTQYF
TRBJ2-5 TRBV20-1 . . TGCAGTGCTTGGGCAGGGCAAGAGACCCAGTACTTC CSAWAGQETQYF
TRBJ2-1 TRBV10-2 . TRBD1 TGCGCCAGCGGCAGGACAGGGTACGATGAGCAGTTCTTC CASGRTGYDEQFF
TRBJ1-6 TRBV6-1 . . TGTGCCAGCAGAGGGCTATTGAGTAATTCACCCCTCCACTTT CASRGLLSNSPLHF
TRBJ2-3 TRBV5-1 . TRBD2 TGCGCCAGCAGAAGGCTAGCGGGGAGTAGCACAGATACGCAGTATTTT CASRRLAGSSTDTQYF
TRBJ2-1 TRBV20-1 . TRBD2 TGCAGTGCTAGAGAAAAGAAAGCGGGAGGGTTAGACAATGAGCAGTTCTTC CSAREKKAGGLDNEQFF
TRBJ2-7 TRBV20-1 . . TGCAGTGCTAGAGCCCCGGGACGGACCTCGCAGTACTTC CSARAPGRTSQYF
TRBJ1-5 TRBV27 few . TGTGCCAGCAGGCCCTCCGGGACGGAGGGCAATCAGCCCCAGCATTTT CASRPSGTEGNQPQHF
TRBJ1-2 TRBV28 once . TGTGCCAGCAGGCCCTCAGGGGTAGAGGGCTACACCTTC CASRPSGVEGYTF
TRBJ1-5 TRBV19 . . TGTGCCAGTAGCTCTTTTTCAGGCCTAGGGTCCTATCAGCCCCAGCATTTT CASSSFSGLGSYQPQHF
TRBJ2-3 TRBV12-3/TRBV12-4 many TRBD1 TGTGCCAGCAGTCGACCCGGGACAGGGCGAGATACGCAGTATTTT CASSRPGTGRDTQYF
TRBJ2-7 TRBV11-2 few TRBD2 TGTGCCAGCAGCCCCCTCCAGCGGGAGGGCCCCTACGAGCAGTACTTC CASSPLQREGPYEQYF
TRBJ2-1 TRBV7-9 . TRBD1 TGTGCCAGCATAGGGGGCGGCTCCTACAATGAGCAGTTCTTC CASIGGGSYNEQFF
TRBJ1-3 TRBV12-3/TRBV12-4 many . TGTGCCAGCAGCCACAGGGATTTCTCTGGAAACACCATATATTTT CASSHRDFSGNTIYF
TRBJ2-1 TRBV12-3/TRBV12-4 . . TGTGCCAGCAGTTTCAGGGGGGAGGGCTATCCGCAGTTCTTC CASSFRGEGYPQFF
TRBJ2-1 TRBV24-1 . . TGTGCCACCAGTGAGGGAGGCTCCTACAATGAGCAGTTCTTC CATSEGGSYNEQFF
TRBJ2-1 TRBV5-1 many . TGCGCCAGCAGCTTGGACGGGACTGCAGGGTACAATGAGCAGTTCTTC CASSLDGTAGYNEQFF
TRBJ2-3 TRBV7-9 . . TGTGCCAGCAGCCTGACTCAGTCTGCAGATACGCAGTATTTT CASSLTQSADTQYF